The 22 T cell receptor beta chains below were found in one sample sequenced in a study of blood T cells in healthy people across ages. A second about 6 to 11 cycle PCR used barcoded and J-beta primers. Each CDR3 protein gets one entry after TCRdb re-called the 5' RACE reads with MiXCR. The sample lists 1.8 million or so distinct CDR3 sequences, more than 35% occurring once. Sequencing was carried out using blood. The receptors here all came from a human donor in good health.

The sample holds a few counts of this clonotype. The chain couples TRBV12-3 or TRBV12-4 to TRBJ2-3, with 8 bases lining up with TRBD2. This CDR3 has 15 amino acids. The junction had 15 bases not matched to a gene; V was cut back by 5 bases and J by 11 bases. CDR3 loop: CASSPRGGLRNMQYF. The CDR3 DNA reads TGTGCCAGCAGTCCCCGGGGGGGGTTACGGAATATGCAGTATTTT.

Many counts were recorded for this clonotype. This chain connects TRBV27 to TRBJ2-1, with a weak D call TRBD1 (6 bases). CDR1 is MNHEY, CDR2 SMNVEV, per germline (reference sequence). CDR3 length: 15 amino acids. Trimming cost V 6 bases and J 0 bases, with 12 bases left between them. The CDR3 spells CASSPDRSSYNEQFF. CDR3 sequence (DNA): TGTGCCAGCAGCCCCGACAGGAGCTCCTACAATGAGCAGTTCTTC.

J is TRBJ2-7 and V is TRBV25-1, with D perhaps TRBD2 (5 bases). Trimming cost V 6 bases and J 0 bases, with 9 bases left between them. The CDR3 extends over 13 amino acids. The germline gives CDR1 MGHDK, CDR2 SYGVNS. The CDR3, as DNA: TGTGCCAGCAGGGGAGTGGACTCCTACGAGCAGTACTTC. Its translation: CASRGVDSYEQYF.

V and J are TRBV29-1 and TRBJ2-3; 7 positions agree with TRBD1. This CDR3 spans 13 amino acids. V lost 6 bases and J lost 2; bases outside the gene matches: 5. CDR1 and CDR2 from the germline V gene are SQVTM and ANQGSEA. The DNA for the CDR3 is TGCAGCGTGGGGACAGTGACCACAGATACGCAGTATTTT. Protein: CSVGTVTTDTQYF.

This chain joins TRBV7-2 and TRBJ1-2; the D gene is possibly TRBD1 (6 bases). Germline V lookup: CDR1 SGHTA, CDR2 FQGNSA. There are 15 residues in the CDR3. V was shortened by 4 bases and J by 2 bases, with 14 bases between the two germline ends. The CDR3 sequence is CASSSPGGANYGYTF. DNA for the CDR3: TGTGCCAGCAGCTCACCTGGGGGGGCAAACTATGGCTACACCTTC.

The chain employs TRBV4-3 and TRBJ1-6; D is undetermined. The CDR3 contains 15 residues. The germline V gene has CDR1 LGHNA and CDR2 YSLEER. V was trimmed by 2 bases and J by 5 bases, leaving 10 bases between them. The CDR3 sequence is CASSQFGRHNSPLHF. The CDR3 DNA sequence: TGCGCCAGCAGCCAATTTGGACGGCATAATTCACCCCTCCACTTT.

V and J are TRBV12-1 and TRBJ2-1; the listed D gene, TRBD1, was not tested against the DNA. TRBV12-1 is described as a pseudogene. The CDR3 sequence is 15 residues long. CDR3 DNA: TGTGCCAGCAGCTTTGGCAAATTGGGGGACAATGAGCAGTTCTTC. Amino acid sequence: CASSFGKLGDNEQFF.

This clonotype was detected ten times or more. CDR3 sequence: CASSAGVNYGYTF. CDR3 coding DNA: TGTGCCAGCAGCGCGGGGGTTAACTATGGCTACACCTTC. V is TRBV5-6 and J is TRBJ1-2, with D maybe TRBD1 (5 bases). V lost 4 bases to trimming and J lost 1 base, with 8 bases between them. The length of the CDR3 is 13 residues. The V gene's germline CDR1 is SGHDT and CDR2 YYEEEE.

In this sample, this clonotype turned up a few times. The chain joins TRBV4-2 to TRBJ2-5, with 11 bases fitting TRBD2. Germline trimming cut 3 bases from V and 7 bases from J; bases unmatched to any gene: 10. The germline V gene has CDR1 LGHNA and CDR2 YNFKEQ. The CDR3 runs to 16 residues. CDR3 sequence reads: CASSQTSGVASATQYF. CDR3 sequence (DNA): TGTGCCAGCAGCCAGACTAGCGGGGTGGCTAGCGCGACCCAGTACTTC.

In its sample, this clonotype was seen a few times. This rearrangement joins TRBV2 to TRBJ2-7; 11 bases are shared with TRBD2. The length of the CDR3 is 15 residues. V lost 2 bases to trimming and J lost 2 bases; unmatched junction nucleotides: 2. From germline, CDR1 is SNHLY and CDR2 FYNNEI. The CDR3 nucleotides read TGTGCCAGCAGTGAATTACTAGCGGGGGCCTACGAGCAGTACTTC. It specifies CASSELLAGAYEQYF.

The rearrangement joins TRBV10-3 to TRBJ1-3; TRBD1 agrees at 7 bases. V trimming: 6 bases; J trimming: 3 bases; junction bases outside the gene matches: 5. CDR1 ENHRY and CDR2 SYGVKD come from the germline V gene. The length of the CDR3 is 14 residues. The CDR3 loop reads CAIRGDSFGNTIYF. Here the CDR3 DNA reads TGTGCCATCAGGGGGGACAGTTTTGGAAACACCATATATTTT.

The chain is built from TRBV2 and TRBJ2-1; D is ambiguous. Trimming stripped 4 bases from V and 5 bases from J, with 9 bases between. Germline V gene sequence: CDR1 SNHLY, CDR2 FYNNEI. CDR3 length: 13 residues. The CDR3 sequence is CASSVIANNEQFF. The DNA of the CDR3 is TGTGCCAGCAGTGTTATCGCGAACAATGAGCAGTTCTTC.

This clonotype was seen more than once but under ten times. The V and J genes are TRBV27 and TRBJ1-2, with D possibly TRBD1 on 5 matching bases. Germline V gene lookup returns CDR1 MNHEY and CDR2 SMNVEV (reference sequence). The CDR3 covers 14 residues. Trimming left V 5 bases short and J 8 bases short, with 18 bases between. CDR3: CASSPPMGGTGYTF. In nucleotides, the CDR3 is TGTGCCAGCAGTCCCCCAATGGGGGGGACGGGCTACACCTTC.

This clonotype came up a few times. The chain joins TRBV20-1 to TRBJ1-2, with TRBD1 as a possible D gene (6 bases). This CDR3 comprises 12 residues. Trimming shortened V by 0 bases and J by 8 bases, and 10 bases separated the two germline ends. Germline CDR1 and CDR2: DFQATT and SNEGSKA (reference sequence). Here the CDR3 DNA reads TGCAGTGCTAGAGATCCTGGGGGCGGCTACACCTTC. The encoded protein is CSARDPGGGYTF.

The chain employs TRBV4-3 and TRBJ2-2, with 8 bases identical to TRBD2. Germline lookup yields CDR1 LGHNA and CDR2 YSLEER. This CDR3 is built from 16 residues. The junction had 7 bases not matched to a gene; V was cut back by 2 bases and J by 5 bases. The CDR3 is CASSQYAGGETGELFF. The CDR3 DNA reads as TGCGCCAGCAGCCAATATGCGGGGGGCGAGACCGGGGAGCTGTTTTTT.

The CDR3, as DNA: TGTGCCAGCAGCTTAGAGGGACCGGGAGCAGGGATGGATGAAAAACTGTTTTTT. It specifies CASSLEGPGAGMDEKLFF. This sequence joins TRBV7-3 and TRBJ1-4, with D perhaps TRBD1 (5 bases). Deletions cut 2 bases from V and 6 bases from J, with 22 bases between. The CDR3 covers 18 residues. In germline, CDR1 is SGHTA, CDR2 FQGTGA. The whole variable domain, remainder taken from reference TRBV7-3 and TRBJ1-4, is GAGVSQTPSNKVTEKGKYVELRCDPISGHTALYWYRQSLGQGPEFLIYFQGTGAADDSGLPNDRFFAVRPEGSVSTLKIQRTERGDSAVYLCASSLEGPGAGMDEKLFFGSGTQLSVL.

This clonotype was picked up a small number of times. The chain recombines TRBV12-5 with TRBJ2-5, with D perhaps matching TRBD1 or TRBD2 (5 bases each). This CDR3 has 18 residues. The V gene lost 2 bases and the J gene lost 5 bases, with 24 bases spanning the gap. Germline-derived CDR1 and CDR2 are LGHNT and FRNRAP. The CDR3 coding sequence is TGTGCTAGTGGTTTGTCCCTGGACACTAGAAGCCTCCTCGAGACCCAGTACTTC. Its translation: CASGLSLDTRSLLETQYF.

The chain is built from TRBV28 and TRBJ2-1; 7 bases are a match to TRBD1. CDR1 is MDHEN, CDR2 SYDVKM, per germline. The CDR3 covers 12 residues. With V trimmed by 3 bases and J by 15 bases, 8 bases remained unmatched. In DNA form, the CDR3 reads TGTGCCAGCAGTTTCGGACAGGCCCGTATGTTCTTC. Its protein product is CASSFGQARMFF.

This clonotype was counted between two and nine times. The chain employs TRBV4-2 and TRBJ2-5, with 15 bases aligning to TRBD2. Germline-derived CDR1 and CDR2 are LGHNA and YNFKEQ. Trimming took 8 bases from V and 1 from J; bases not matched to a gene: 2. The CDR3 has 15 amino acids. The CDR3 bases are TGTGCCAGCGGGACTAGCGGGGGGATCCAAGAGACCCAGTACTTC. Amino acid sequence: CASGTSGGIQETQYF.

The sample holds a few counts of this clonotype. The chain is built from TRBV7-9 and TRBJ2-5; D unresolved. CDR3 length: 9 amino acids. The V and J ends lost 10 bases and 4 bases respectively, with 4 bases between them. CDR1 is SEHNR, CDR2 FQNEAQ, per germline (reference sequence). In nucleotides, the CDR3 is TGTGCCACCGGAGAGACCCAGTACTTC. This sequence encodes CATGETQYF.

This sequence joins TRBV20-1 and TRBJ1-2; 8 bases align to TRBD1. The V segment lost 3 bases and the J segment 4 bases; nucleotides outside the gene matches: 7. Germline V gene lookup returns CDR1 DFQATT and CDR2 SNEGSKA (reference sequence). This CDR3 has 14 amino acids. The CDR3 region is CSASLSDRAYGYTF. DNA for the CDR3: TGCAGTGCTAGCTTATCGGACAGGGCCTATGGCTACACCTTC.

This clonotype was seen a few times. V is TRBV11-2 and J is TRBJ2-1; 10 bases line up with TRBD2. Germline trimming cut 1 base from V and 4 bases from J; bases unmatched to any gene: 7. There are 17 residues in the CDR3. Looked up from germline, CDR1 is SGHAT and CDR2 is FQNNGV. CDR3 residues: CASSLGVGLANYNEQFF. DNA of the CDR3: TGTGCCAGCAGCTTAGGTGTGGGACTAGCGAATTACAATGAGCAGTTCTTC.